This TCR beta chain was captured by sequencing in a study of beta chain features in type 1 diabetes. General study points: Shortening of TCRB CDR3s, moderate but significant, appeared in all four CD4+ subsets of Type 1 diabetes patients.

Every isolated RNA sample was fully reverse transcribed, so sequencing captured expressed TCRB transcripts. Libraries were prepared by immunoSEQ multiplex PCR; TCRdb keeps only in-frame clonotypes and omits some of them. The sample lists under 150,000 clones; 17% were seen once. In the case of this clone: No antigen is known for it.

Specimen: central memory CD4+ T cells from blood. The TCR was taken from a man aged 18 to 30 with type 1 diabetes.

The CDR3 region has the DNA TGTGCCAGCAGCACTACCCTAGGGAACGAGCAGTACTTC. It is translated as CASSTTLGNEQYF. This rearrangement joins TRBV7-2 to TRBJ2-7; D ambiguous. The germline CDR1 and CDR2 sequences are SGHTA and FQGNSA. This CDR3 is 13 amino acids long. V shed 5 bases and J shed 5 bases, with 13 bases lying between them.